This record concerns one T cell receptor (beta chain) sequence. Antigen specificity is unknown. The data are from a study of CXCR3-negative and CXCR3-positive naive CD8 T cells. Background on the study: There were about 140 million TRB reads altogether, and each library had about 1.5 +/- 0.3 million of them. Study results and limitations: The TRB CDR3s that CXCR3-positive naive cells carried were more hydrophobic than those of CXCR3-negative naive cells.

UMI-labeled 5' RACE TRB cDNA libraries were prepared from the cells. TCRdb reprocessed the 5' RACE reads and keeps a single row for each CDR3 protein, giving no DNA. Its clone listing holds about 110,000 distinct CDR3 sequences. Specimen: naive CXCR3+ CD8+ T cells from blood. Subset given: CD45RO-CCR7+CD27+CD95- naive CD8+ T cells expressing CXCR3 (TNR3+). This clonotype originated in a human donor in good health. Some clones in this sample may be carry-over from other donors' samples.

CDR3 residues: CASSSWRVPQDTQYF. This sequence joins TRBV7-9 and TRBJ2-3; TCRdb outputs TRBD2, but without DNA this stays unchecked. The germline V gene encodes CDR1 SEHNR and CDR2 FQNEAQ (reference sequence). The CDR3 sequence is 15 residues long.